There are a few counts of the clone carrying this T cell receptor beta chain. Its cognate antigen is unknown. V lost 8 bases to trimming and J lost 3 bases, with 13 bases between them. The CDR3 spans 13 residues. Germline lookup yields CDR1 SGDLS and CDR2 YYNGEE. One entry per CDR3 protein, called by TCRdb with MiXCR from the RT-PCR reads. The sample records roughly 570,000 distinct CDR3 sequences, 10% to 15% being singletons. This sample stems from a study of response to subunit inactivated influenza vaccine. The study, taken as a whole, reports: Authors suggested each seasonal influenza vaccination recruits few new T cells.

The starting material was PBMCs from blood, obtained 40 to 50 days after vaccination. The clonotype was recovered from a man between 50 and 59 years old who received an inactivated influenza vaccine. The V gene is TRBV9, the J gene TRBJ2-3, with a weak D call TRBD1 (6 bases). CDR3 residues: CASGQSPTDTQYF. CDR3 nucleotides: TGTGCCAGTGGACAGAGTCCTACAGATACGCAGTATTTT.